This T cell receptor beta chain stems from a study of T cells after yellow fever vaccination (dated by TCRdb to 2018 to 2020). Regarding the research as a whole: The SMART-Seq v4 Ultra Low Input RNA kit was used to prepare libraries from fractions with low cell numbers. Bulk PBMC replicates and cell subsets were isolated from blood drawn at multiple timepoints before and after both primary and secondary immunization. Two healthy male donors, one aged 18 to 30 and one aged 30 to 39 years, made up the cohort. To follow T-cell clones before and after primary and booster YFV17D yellow fever vaccination, bulk TCR alpha and beta repertoires were sequenced over time. Overall results and qualifications from the work: The secondary T-cell response was found to be weaker but faster than the primary response, with a peak reached on day 5 rather than on day 15. Because only two donors were included in the study, the extent to which the findings can be generalized is limited. After the booster, most clones that had expanded after primary vaccination were detected again (over 95% of CD4 and around 88% of CD8), suggesting broad maintenance of memory. Computational filtering was needed because FACS-sorted repertoires could contain abundant contaminating clonotypes from the bulk population. A small share of clonotypes occurred in both CD4 and CD8 compartments, likely arising from convergent recombination.

In this sample, this clonotype turned up a few times. The antigen this receptor binds is unknown. No quality values exist for individual bases; no much larger clone is one base distant. TCR cDNA was made using 5'RACE template switching, a step that added a universal primer site and unique molecular identifiers. Priming for cDNA synthesis came from both the TCR alpha and TCR beta constant segments. Library amplification involved two PCR steps, and the second step added sample barcodes and sequencing adapters. Sequencing of libraries was done on Illumina HiSeq 2500 (2x100 bp) or NovaSeq (2x150 bp). Turning to the authors' computational methods: Demultiplexing of reads and collapsing into UMI consensus sequences were performed with MIGEC, and V(D)J alignment was carried out with MiXCR. Vaccine-responding clonotypes were defined with edgeR using replicate PBMC samples, requiring FDR below 0.01 and a log2 fold change above 5 up to day 15. Bulk clonotypes were assigned CD4 or CD8 identity according to which sequenced CD4 or CD8 repertoire held them at higher abundance. TCRdb reanalyzed the raw reads on its own, using fastp at Q25 for trimming and MiXCR for clone calling, and kept in-frame beta chains. When rows share a CDR3 protein, they turn into one entry using the most common DNA and genes. It is TCRdb's table, rather than the study itself, that gives the V and J calls and clone size. This sample gives almost 600,000 distinct CDR3 sequences in total; 13% of them show up just once. The ten largest clones add up to roughly an eighth of the sample.

The V end loses 2 bases and the J end loses 0 bases, and a stretch of 12 bases separates them. Sequences DFQATT (CDR1) and SNEGSKA (CDR2) are obtained from the germline V gene (reference sequence). The cysteine opens and the phenylalanine closes a CDR3 of 15 amino acids. Only the CDR3 DNA is retained, 45 bases long and in frame from the first base. The meaning of the sample's treatment or condition label: live attenuated yellow fever vaccine strain. At each blood-draw timepoint, two biological replicates of bulk PBMCs were obtained. A standard Ficoll-Paque protocol was used to isolate PBMCs from peripheral blood. TriZol was used to extract RNA from bulk PBMCs, from CD4 and CD8 fractions, and from dextramer-positive and dextramer-negative fractions.

The sequencing used PBMCs, collected on the day of the yellow fever booster vaccination. This clonotype was sampled from a man aged 30 to 39 who received the YFV17D yellow fever vaccine. This sequence uses TRBV20-1 and TRBJ2-3; TRBD2 is possibly the D segment (5 matching bases). CDR3 sequence: CSARLTRTSTDTQYF. In nucleotides, the sequence is TGCAGTGCTAGACTAACGCGGACTAGCACAGATACGCAGTATTTT.